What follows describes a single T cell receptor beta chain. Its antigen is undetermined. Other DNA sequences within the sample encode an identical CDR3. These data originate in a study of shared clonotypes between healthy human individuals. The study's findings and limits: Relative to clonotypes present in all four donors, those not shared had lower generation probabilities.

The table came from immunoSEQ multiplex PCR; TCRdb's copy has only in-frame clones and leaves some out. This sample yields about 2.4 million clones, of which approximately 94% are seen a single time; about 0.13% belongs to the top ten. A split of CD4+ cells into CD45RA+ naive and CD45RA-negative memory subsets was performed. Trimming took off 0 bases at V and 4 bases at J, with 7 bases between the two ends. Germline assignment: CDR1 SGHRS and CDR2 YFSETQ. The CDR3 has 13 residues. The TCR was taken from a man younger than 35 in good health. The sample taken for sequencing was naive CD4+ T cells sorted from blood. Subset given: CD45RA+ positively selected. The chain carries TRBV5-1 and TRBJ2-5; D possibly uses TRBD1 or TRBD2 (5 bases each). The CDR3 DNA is TGCGCCAGCAGCTTGGCGGGACGAGAGACCCAGTACTTC. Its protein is CASSLAGRETQYF.